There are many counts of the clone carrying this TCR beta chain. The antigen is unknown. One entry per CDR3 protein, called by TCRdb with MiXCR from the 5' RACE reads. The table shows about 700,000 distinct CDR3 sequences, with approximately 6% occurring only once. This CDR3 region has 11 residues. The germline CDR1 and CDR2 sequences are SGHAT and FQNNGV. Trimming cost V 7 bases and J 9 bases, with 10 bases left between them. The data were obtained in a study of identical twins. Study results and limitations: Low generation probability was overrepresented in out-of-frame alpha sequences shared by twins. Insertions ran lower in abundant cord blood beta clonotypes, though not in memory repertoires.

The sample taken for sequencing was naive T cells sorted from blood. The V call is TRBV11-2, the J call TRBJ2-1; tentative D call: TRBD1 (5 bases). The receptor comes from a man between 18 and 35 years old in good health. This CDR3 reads CASTQGVEQFF. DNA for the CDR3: TGTGCCAGCACTCAAGGGGTTGAGCAGTTCTTC.